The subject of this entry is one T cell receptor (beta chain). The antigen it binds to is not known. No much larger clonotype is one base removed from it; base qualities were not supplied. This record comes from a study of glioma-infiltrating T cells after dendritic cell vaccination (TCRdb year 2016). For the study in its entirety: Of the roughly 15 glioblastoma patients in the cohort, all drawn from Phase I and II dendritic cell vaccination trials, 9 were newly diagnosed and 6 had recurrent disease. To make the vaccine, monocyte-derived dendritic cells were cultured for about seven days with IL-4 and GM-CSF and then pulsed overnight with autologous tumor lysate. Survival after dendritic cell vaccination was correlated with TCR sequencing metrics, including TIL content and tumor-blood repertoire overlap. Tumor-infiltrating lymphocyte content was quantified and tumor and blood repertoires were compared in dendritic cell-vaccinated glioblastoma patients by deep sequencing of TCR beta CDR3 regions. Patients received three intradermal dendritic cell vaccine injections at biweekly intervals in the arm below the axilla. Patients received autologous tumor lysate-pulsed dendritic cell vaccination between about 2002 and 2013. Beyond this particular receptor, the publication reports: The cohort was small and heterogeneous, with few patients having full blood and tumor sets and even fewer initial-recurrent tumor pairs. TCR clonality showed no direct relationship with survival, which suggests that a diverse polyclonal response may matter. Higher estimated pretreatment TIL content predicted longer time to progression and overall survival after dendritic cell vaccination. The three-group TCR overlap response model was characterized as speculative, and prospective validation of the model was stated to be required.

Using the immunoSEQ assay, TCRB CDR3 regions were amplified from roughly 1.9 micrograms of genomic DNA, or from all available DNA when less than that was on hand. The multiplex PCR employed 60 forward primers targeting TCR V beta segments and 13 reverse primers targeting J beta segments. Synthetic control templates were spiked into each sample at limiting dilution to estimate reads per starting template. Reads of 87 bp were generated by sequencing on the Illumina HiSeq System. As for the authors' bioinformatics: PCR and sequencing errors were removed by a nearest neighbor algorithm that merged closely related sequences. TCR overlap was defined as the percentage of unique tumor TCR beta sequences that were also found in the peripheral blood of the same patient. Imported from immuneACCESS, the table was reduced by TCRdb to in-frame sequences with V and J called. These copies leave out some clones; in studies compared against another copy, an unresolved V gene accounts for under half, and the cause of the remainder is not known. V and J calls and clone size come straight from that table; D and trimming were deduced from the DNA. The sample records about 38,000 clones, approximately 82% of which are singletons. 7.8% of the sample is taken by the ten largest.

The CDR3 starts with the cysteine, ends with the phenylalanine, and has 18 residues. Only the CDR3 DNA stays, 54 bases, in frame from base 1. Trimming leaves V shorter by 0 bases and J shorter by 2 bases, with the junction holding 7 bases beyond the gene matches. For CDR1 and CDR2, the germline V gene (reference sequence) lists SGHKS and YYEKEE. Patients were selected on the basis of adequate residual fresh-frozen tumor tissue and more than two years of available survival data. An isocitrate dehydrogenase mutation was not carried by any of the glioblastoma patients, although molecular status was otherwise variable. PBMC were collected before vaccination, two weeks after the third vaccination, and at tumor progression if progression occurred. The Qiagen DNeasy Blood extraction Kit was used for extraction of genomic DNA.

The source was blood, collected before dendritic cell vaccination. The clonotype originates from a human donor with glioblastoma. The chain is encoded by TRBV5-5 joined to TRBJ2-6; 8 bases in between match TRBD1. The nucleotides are TGTGCCAGCAGCTTGGGTGGCAGGGGGCTAGCTGGGGCCAACGTCCTGACTTTC. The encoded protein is CASSLGGRGLAGANVLTF.